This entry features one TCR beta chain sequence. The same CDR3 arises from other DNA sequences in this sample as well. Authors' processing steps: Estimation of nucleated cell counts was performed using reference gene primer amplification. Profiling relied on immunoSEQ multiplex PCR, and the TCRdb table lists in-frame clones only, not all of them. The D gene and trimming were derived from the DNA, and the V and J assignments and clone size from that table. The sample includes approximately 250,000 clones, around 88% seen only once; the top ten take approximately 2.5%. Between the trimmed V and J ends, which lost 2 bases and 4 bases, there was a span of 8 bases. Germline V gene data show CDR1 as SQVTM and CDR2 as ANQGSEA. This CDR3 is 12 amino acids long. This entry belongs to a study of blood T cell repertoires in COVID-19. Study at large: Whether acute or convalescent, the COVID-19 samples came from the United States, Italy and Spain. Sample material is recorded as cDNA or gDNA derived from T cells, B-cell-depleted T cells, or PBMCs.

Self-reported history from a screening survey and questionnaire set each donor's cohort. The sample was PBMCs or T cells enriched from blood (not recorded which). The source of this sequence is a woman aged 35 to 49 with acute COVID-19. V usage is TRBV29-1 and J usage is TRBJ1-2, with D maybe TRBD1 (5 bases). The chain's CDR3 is CSVEQGGYGYTF. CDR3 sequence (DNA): TGCAGCGTTGAACAGGGAGGCTATGGCTACACCTTC.